The entry that follows covers one T cell receptor (beta chain) sequence. Antigen unknown. Germline V lookup: CDR1 LGHDT, CDR2 YNNKEL (reference sequence). The CDR3 has 15 residues. The V end was cut by 4 bases, the J end by 2 bases, with 12 bases between. Profiled with immunoSEQ multiplex PCR; TCRdb holds only in-frame clones, not every one. The sample has 140,000 to 150,000 clones, 88% seen once. The sample belongs to a study of T cell responses to AZD1222 COVID-19 vaccine. General study results and limits: Repertoire sampling was restricted to post-peak T cell response timepoints. With two AZD1222 doses given, Spike-specific TCR breadth and depth both rose. Along spike, vaccine-associated CD4 TCRs were found throughout, with dominance at 160-218 and 743-854. Seropositive AZD1222 recipients at baseline numbered only five or six.

This receptor was identified in an adult in good health. The source was peripheral blood, collected on day 0 of AZD1222 vaccination. The chain carries TRBV3-1 (or the pseudogene TRBV3-2) and TRBJ2-1; perhaps TRBD2 as D (7 bases). CDR3 region: CASSPPGGPYNEQFF. DNA for the CDR3: TGTGCCAGCAGCCCGCCCGGGGGGCCCTACAATGAGCAGTTCTTC.